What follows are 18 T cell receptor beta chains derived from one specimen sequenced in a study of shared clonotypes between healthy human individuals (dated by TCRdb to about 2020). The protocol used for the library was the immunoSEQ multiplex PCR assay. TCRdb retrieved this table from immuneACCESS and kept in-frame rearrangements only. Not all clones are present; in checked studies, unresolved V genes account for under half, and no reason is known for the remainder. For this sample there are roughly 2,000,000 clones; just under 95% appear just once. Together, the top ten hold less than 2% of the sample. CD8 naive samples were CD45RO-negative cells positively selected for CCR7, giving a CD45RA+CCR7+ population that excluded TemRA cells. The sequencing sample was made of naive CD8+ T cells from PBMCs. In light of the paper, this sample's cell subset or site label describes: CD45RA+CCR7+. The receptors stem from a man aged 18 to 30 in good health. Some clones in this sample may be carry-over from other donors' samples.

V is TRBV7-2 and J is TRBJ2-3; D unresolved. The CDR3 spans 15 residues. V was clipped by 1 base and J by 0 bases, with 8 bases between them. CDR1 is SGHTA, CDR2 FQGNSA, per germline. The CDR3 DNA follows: TGTGCCAGCAGCTTAGGAGGCAGAAGCACAGATACGCAGTATTTT. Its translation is CASSLGGRSTDTQYF.

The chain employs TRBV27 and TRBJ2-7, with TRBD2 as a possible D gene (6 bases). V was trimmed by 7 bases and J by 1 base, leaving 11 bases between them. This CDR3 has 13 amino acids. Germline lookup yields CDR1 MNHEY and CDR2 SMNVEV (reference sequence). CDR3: CASMGGQSYEQYF. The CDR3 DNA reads TGTGCCAGCATGGGAGGTCAGTCCTACGAGCAGTACTTC.

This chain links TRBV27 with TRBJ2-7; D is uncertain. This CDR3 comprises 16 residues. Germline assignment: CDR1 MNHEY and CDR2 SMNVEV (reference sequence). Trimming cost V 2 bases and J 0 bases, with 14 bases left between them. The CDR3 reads CASSLVPRPYSYEQYF. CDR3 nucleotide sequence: TGTGCCAGCAGTTTAGTGCCCAGGCCTTACTCCTACGAGCAGTACTTC.

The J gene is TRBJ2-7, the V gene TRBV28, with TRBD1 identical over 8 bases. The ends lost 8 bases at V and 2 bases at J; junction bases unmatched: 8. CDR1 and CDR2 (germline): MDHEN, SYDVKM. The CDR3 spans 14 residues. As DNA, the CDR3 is TGTGCCAGCCACTACAGGGGGGCCCCCTACGAGCAGTACTTC. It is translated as CASHYRGAPYEQYF. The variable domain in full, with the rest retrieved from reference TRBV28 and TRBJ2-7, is DVKVTQSSRYLVKRTGEKVFLECVQDMDHENMFWYRQDPGLGLRLIYFSYDVKMKEKGDIPEGYSVSREKKERFSLILESASTNQTSMYLCASHYRGAPYEQYFGPGTRLTVT.

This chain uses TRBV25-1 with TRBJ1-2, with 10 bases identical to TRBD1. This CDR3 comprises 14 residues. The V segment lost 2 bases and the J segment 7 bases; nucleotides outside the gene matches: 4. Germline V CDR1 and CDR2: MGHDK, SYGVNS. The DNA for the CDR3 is TGTGCCAGCAGTGAAGACGGGACAGGGGTTGGCTACACCTTC. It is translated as CASSEDGTGVGYTF.

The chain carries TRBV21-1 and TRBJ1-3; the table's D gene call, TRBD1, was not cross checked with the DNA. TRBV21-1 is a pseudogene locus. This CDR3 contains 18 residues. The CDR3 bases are TGTGCCAGCAGCAAAACGGAAGGGACAGGGGTCTCTGGAAACACCATATATTTT. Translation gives CASSKTEGTGVSGNTIYF.

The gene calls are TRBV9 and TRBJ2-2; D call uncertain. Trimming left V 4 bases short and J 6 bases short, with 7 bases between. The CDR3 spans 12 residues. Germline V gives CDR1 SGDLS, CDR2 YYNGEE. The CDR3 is CASSLDPGELFF. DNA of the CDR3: TGTGCCAGCAGCCTGGATCCCGGGGAGCTGTTTTTT.

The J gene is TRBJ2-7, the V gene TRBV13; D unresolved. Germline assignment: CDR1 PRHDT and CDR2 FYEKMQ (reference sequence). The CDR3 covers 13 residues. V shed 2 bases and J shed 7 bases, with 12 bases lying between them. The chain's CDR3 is CASSLRLWEEQYF. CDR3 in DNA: TGTGCCAGCAGCTTACGGCTTTGGGAAGAGCAGTACTTC.

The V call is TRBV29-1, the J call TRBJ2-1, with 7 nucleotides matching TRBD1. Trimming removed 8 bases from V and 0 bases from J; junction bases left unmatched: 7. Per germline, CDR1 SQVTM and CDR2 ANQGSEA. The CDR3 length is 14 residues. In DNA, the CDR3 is TGCAGCCTTCCGACAGGGAGCTCCTACAATGAGCAGTTCTTC. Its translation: CSLPTGSSYNEQFF.

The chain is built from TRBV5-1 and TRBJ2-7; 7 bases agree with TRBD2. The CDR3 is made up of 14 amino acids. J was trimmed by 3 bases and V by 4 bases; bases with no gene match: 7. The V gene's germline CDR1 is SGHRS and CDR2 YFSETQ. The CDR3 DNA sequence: TGCGCCAGCAGCCCCGGGACTACCTACTACGAGCAGTACTTC. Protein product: CASSPGTTYYEQYF.

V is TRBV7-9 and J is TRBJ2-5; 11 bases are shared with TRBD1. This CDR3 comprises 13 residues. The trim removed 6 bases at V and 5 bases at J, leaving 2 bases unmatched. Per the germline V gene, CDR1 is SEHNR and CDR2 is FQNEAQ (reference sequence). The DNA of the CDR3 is TGTGCCAGCAGACGGGACAGGGGGGAGACCCAGTACTTC. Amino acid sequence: CASRRDRGETQYF. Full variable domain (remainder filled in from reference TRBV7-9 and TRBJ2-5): DTGVSQNPRHKITKRGQNVTFRCDPISEHNRLYWYRQTLGQGPEFLTYFQNEAQLEKSRLLSDRFSAERPKGSFSTLEIQRTEQGDSAMYLCASRRDRGETQYFGPGTRLLVL.

Written as DNA, the CDR3 is TGTGCCAGCCTAGCGGAGAACACCGGGGAGCTGTTTTTT. Its protein is CASLAENTGELFF. The rearrangement links TRBV19 to TRBJ2-2; 7 bases agree with TRBD2. Trimming removed 9 bases from V and 1 base from J; junction bases left unmatched: 2. CDR1 and CDR2 from the germline V gene are LNHDA and SQIVND (reference sequence). The CDR3 is 13 amino acids.

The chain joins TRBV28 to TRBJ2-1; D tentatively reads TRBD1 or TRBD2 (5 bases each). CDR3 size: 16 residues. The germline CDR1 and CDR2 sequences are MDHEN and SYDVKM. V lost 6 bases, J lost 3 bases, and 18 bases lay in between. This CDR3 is CASRPTRDRIYNEQFF. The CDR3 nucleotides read TGTGCCAGCAGGCCAACCCGGGACCGAATCTACAATGAGCAGTTCTTC. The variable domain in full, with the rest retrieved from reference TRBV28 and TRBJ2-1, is DVKVTQSSRYLVKRTGEKVFLECVQDMDHENMFWYRQDPGLGLRLIYFSYDVKMKEKGDIPEGYSVSREKKERFSLILESASTNQTSMYLCASRPTRDRIYNEQFFGPGTRLTVL.

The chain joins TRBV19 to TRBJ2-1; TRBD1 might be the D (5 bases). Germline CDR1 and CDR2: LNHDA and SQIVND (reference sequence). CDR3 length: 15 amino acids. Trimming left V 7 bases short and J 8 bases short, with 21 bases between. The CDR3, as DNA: TGTGCCAGTAATTCCCCCCCTGAAGGGGATTATGAGCAGTTCTTC. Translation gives CASNSPPEGDYEQFF.

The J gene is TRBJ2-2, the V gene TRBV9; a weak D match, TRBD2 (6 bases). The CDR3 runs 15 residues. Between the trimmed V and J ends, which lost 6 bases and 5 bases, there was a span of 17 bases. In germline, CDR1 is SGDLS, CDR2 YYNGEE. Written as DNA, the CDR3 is TGTGCCAGCACCGGGGGAGGCCTGGGAACCGGGGAGCTGTTTTTT. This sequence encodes CASTGGGLGTGELFF.

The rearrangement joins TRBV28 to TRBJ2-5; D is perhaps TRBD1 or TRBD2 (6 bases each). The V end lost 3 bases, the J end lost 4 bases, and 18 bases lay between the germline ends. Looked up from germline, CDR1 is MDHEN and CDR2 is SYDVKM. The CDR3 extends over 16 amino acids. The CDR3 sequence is CASSLGGLGSPETQYF. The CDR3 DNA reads TGTGCCAGCAGTTTGGGGGGCCTAGGGTCCCCAGAGACCCAGTACTTC.

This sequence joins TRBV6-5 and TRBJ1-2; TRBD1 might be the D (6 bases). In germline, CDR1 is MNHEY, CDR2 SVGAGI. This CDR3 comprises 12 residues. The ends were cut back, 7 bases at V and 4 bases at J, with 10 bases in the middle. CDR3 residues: CASTTGTYGYTF. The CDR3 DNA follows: TGTGCCAGCACAACAGGGACCTATGGCTACACCTTC.

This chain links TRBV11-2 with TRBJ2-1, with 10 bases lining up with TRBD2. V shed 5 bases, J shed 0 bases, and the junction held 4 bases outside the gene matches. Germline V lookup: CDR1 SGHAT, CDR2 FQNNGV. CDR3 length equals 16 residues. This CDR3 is CASSAGLASSYNEQFF. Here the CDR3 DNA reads TGTGCCAGCAGCGCGGGACTAGCGAGCTCCTACAATGAGCAGTTCTTC.